The present T cell receptor (beta chain) was sequenced within a study of blood T cell repertoires in COVID-19. CDR1 and CDR2 (germline): SGDLS, YYNGEE. Between the trimmed V and J ends, which lost 3 bases and 4 bases, there was a span of 10 bases. The CDR3 length is 13 residues. This clone was picked up one time. Measured with immunoSEQ multiplex PCR; TCRdb has only the in-frame clones, and not every one. The sample yields 250,000 to 300,000 clones, 90% to 95% seen once. The sample taken for sequencing was PBMCs or T cells enriched from blood (not recorded which). V is TRBV9 and J is TRBJ1-1; D is unresolved. The TCR sequence derives from a human donor in a cohort exposed to, infected with or recovered from COVID-19 (not recorded which). The donor label of this sample is uncertain. The CDR3: CASSGLEGTEAFF. CDR3 DNA sequence: TGTGCCAGCAGCGGCCTGGAGGGCACTGAAGCTTTCTTT.